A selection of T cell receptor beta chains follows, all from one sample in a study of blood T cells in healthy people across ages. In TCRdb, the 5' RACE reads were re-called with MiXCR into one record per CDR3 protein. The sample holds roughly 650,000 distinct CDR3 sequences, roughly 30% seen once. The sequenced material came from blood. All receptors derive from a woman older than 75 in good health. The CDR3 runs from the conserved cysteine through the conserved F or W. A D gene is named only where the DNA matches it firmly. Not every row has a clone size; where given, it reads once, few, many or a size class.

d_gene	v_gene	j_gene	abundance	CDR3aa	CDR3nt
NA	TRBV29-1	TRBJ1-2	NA	CSVGGGSGDGYTF	TGCAGCGTTGGGGGCGGGTCGGGGGATGGCTACACCTTC
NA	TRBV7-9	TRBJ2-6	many	CASSLRSGANVLTF	TGTGCCAGCAGTTTACGCTCTGGGGCCAACGTCCTGACTTTC
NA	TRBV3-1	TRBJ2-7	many	CASSQDDDAGEQYF	TGTGCCAGCAGCCAAGATGACGACGCCGGTGAGCAGTACTTC
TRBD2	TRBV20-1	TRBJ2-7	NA	CSARGRAGVVPEQYF	TGCAGTGCTAGGGGCAGGGCGGGGGTAGTCCCCGAGCAGTACTTC
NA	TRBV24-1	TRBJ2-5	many	CAPFRQETQYF	TGTGCCCCCTTCCGTCAAGAGACCCAGTACTTC
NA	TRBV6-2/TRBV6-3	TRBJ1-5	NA	CASSHGGRNQPQHF	TGTGCCAGCAGCCACGGCGGTCGCAATCAGCCCCAGCATTTT
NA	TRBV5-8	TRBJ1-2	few	CASSSLDLRGHTF	TGTGCCAGCAGTTCTTTGGACCTTCGTGGCCACACCTTC
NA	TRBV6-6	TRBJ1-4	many	CASNPQLRAANEKLFF	TGTGCCAGCAATCCCCAGCTCCGGGCCGCAAATGAAAAACTGTTTTTT
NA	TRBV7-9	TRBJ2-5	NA	CASSSYGTQYF	TGTGCCAGCAGTTCGTACGGGACCCAGTACTTC
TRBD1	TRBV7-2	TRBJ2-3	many	CAGSLDRGYTDTQYF	TGTGCCGGCAGCCTCGACAGGGGGTACACAGATACGCAGTATTTT